The 6 T cell receptor beta chains below were found in one sample sequenced in a study of CD8 T cells in Susac syndrome (dated by TCRdb to the late 2010s). Libraries came from the immunoSEQ multiplex PCR assay. RNA was extracted using the RNeasy kit, and roughly 0.45 to 1 microgram was reverse transcribed with random hexamers. TCRdb reprocessed the public reads (quality trimming at Q25 with fastp, clone calling with MiXCR) and kept in-frame beta chains. Here each entry gathers all rows of one CDR3 protein and keeps the most common genes and DNA. The sample data list 300,000 to 350,000 distinct CDR3 sequences, and around 92% of these were observed just once. The ten largest clones represent 0.065% of the sample. Sequences were obtained from CD4+ T cells from PBMCs. The receptor set was obtained from a human donor with multiple sclerosis.

J is TRBJ2-3 and V is TRBV7-3, with D perhaps matching TRBD2 (6 bases). Germline CDR1 and CDR2: SGHTA and FQGTGA. Deletions cut 0 bases from V and 1 base from J, with 14 bases between. The CDR3 sequence is 17 residues long. The CDR3 nucleotides read TGTGCCAGCAGCTTAACGAGTGGTCCTAGCGGCACAGATACGCAGTATTTT. Translated: CASSLTSGPSGTDTQYF.

CDR3 region: CASSQLTGGLQYEQFF. The CDR3 coding sequence is TGTGCCAGTAGTCAATTGACAGGGGGCTTGCAATATGAGCAGTTCTTC. The chain is built from TRBV19 and TRBJ2-1, with 10 bases lining up with TRBD1. The trim removed 5 bases at V and 8 bases at J, leaving 12 bases unmatched. Looked up from germline, CDR1 is LNHDA and CDR2 is SQIVND (reference sequence). This CDR3 spans 16 amino acids.

The chain couples TRBV19 to TRBJ1-1, with unresolved D. Per the germline V gene, CDR1 is LNHDA and CDR2 is SQIVND (reference sequence). Between the trimmed V and J ends, which lost 5 bases and 3 bases, there was a span of 10 bases. The CDR3 loop spans 13 amino acids. CDR3 in amino acids: CASSGQVYTEAFF. The CDR3 coding sequence is TGTGCCAGTAGTGGTCAGGTCTACACTGAAGCTTTCTTT.

In its sample, this clonotype was seen a few times. V and J are TRBV5-7 and TRBJ1-1; D is unresolved. TRBV5-7 is annotated as an ORF whose role is uncertain. The CDR3 spans 13 residues. V was pared by 2 bases and J by 1 base, with 6 bases between. CDR3 residues: CASSFRENTEAFF. The CDR3 region has the DNA TGTGCCAGCAGCTTCCGGGAGAACACTGAAGCTTTCTTT.

The genes are TRBV12-3 or TRBV12-4 and TRBJ2-1; perhaps TRBD1 as D (6 bases). The CDR3 is 17 amino acids. Trimming took off 3 bases at V and 1 base at J, with 16 bases between the two ends. CDR3 in DNA: TGTGCCAGCAGTTTCGCTCAGGGGCCGTGGTCCTACAATGAGCAGTTCTTC. Residues: CASSFAQGPWSYNEQFF.

The chain couples TRBV5-1 to TRBJ1-3; D is perhaps TRBD1 (6 bases). The CDR3 has 14 amino acids. The germline V gene has CDR1 SGHRS and CDR2 YFSETQ. V was clipped by 1 base and J by 2 bases, with 7 bases between them. This CDR3 reads CASSLTGPGNTIYF. CDR3 in DNA: TGCGCCAGCAGCTTGACAGGGCCTGGAAACACCATATATTTT.